The present T cell receptor (beta chain) was sequenced within a study of cytomegalovirus exposure and HLA in healthy donors. Background on the study: Unique TCRs numbering about 87 million, obtained from HLA-typed donors, made up an early data release.

PCR employed 60 Vbeta and 13 Jbeta primers. Method: immunoSEQ multiplex PCR; TCRdb's copy keeps in-frame clones and lacks some. The sample has more than 80,000 clones, roughly 80% seen once. On this clone: What it binds is not known.

Notes on the study in general: Equally common other TCR beta chains were less clonally expanded than HLA-associated ones, a later analysis found. Researchers catalogued about 150 TCR beta chains as cytomegalovirus-associated. In a later analysis, several top co-occurrence clusters appeared linked to parvovirus B19, influenza, CMV and Epstein-Barr virus.

Germline V gene data show CDR1 as MNHNS and CDR2 as SASEGT. CDR3 length: 15 residues. Germline trimming cut 6 bases from V and 6 bases from J; bases unmatched to any gene: 11. This sequence was found in a man in his forties in good health and CMV-seronegative. The chain has TRBV6-1 and TRBJ2-3; 8 nucleotides align to TRBD1. The material sequenced was PBMCs. CDR3 loop: CASRPDRDGSDTQYF. The CDR3 nucleotides read TGTGCCAGCAGACCGGACAGGGACGGTTCGGATACGCAGTATTTT.